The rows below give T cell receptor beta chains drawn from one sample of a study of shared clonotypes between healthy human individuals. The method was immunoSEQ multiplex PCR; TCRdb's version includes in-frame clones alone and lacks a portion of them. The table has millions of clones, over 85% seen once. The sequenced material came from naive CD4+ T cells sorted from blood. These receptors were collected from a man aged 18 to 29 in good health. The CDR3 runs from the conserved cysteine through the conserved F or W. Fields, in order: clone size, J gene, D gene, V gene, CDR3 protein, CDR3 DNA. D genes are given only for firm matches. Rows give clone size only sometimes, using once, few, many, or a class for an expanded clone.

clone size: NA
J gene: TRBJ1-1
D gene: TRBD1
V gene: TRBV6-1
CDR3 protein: CASKRTGGIYTEAFF
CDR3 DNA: TGTGCCAGCAAGAGGACAGGGGGGATTTACACTGAAGCTTTCTTT

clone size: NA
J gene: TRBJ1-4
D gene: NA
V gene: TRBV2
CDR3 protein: CASSEWRQVNEKLFF
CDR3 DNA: TGTGCCAGCAGTGAATGGCGGCAGGTTAATGAAAAACTGTTTTTT

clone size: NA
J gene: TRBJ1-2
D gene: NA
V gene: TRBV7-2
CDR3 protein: CASSLVQRDNYGYTF
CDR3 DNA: TGTGCCAGCAGCTTGGTGCAGAGAGATAACTATGGCTACACCTTC

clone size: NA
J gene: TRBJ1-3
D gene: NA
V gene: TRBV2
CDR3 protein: CASSEYVGNTIYF
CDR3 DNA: TGTGCCAGCAGTGAGTACGTCGGAAACACCATATATTTT

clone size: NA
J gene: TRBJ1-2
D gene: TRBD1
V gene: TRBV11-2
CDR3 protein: CASSRDSFYGYTF
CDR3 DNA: TGTGCCAGCAGCCGGGACAGCTTCTATGGCTACACCTTC

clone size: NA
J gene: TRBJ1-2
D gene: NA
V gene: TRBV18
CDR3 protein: CASSQPDTGQKVYTF
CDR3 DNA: TGTGCCAGCTCACAACCAGATACAGGACAAAAGGTTTACACCTTC

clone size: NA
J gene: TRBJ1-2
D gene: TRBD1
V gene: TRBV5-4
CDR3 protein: CASSLGGGTGYGYTF
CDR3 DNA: TGTGCCAGCAGCTTGGGAGGGGGCACTGGCTATGGCTACACCTTC

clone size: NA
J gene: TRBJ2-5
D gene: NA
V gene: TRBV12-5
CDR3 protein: CASGPRGTQYF
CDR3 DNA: TGTGCTAGTGGTCCACGGGGGACCCAGTACTTC

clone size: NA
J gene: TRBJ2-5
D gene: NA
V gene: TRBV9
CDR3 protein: CASSVGGQETQYF
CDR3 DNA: TGTGCCAGCAGCGTGGGAGGTCAAGAGACCCAGTACTTC

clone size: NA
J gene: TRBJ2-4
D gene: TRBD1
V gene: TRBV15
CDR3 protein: CATSRDTGGRENIQYF
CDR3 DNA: TGTGCCACCAGCAGAGATACAGGGGGCAGGGAAAACATTCAGTACTTC

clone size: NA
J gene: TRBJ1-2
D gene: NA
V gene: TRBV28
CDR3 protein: CASSLTDYGYTF
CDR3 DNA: TGTGCCAGCAGTTTGACGGACTATGGCTACACCTTC

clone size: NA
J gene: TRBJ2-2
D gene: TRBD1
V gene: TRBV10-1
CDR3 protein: CASSRGQGNTGELFF
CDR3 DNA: TGCGCCAGCAGCCGAGGACAGGGGAACACCGGGGAGCTGTTTTTT

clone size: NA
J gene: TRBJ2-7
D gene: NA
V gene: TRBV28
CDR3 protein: CASSFLRGNLGEQYF
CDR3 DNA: TGTGCCAGCAGTTTCCTTCGTGGGAATCTGGGCGAGCAGTACTTC

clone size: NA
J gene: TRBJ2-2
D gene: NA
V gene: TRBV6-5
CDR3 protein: CTSSYQGYTGELFF
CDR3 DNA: TGTACCAGCAGTTACCAGGGATACACCGGGGAGCTGTTTTTT

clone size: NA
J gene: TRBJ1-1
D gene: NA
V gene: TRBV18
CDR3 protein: CASSPDSLGTEAFF
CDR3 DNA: TGTGCCAGCTCACCAGACAGCTTGGGCACTGAAGCTTTCTTT

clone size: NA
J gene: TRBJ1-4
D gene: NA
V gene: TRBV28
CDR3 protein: CASSLLGGNEKLFF
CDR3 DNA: TGTGCCAGCAGTTTATTAGGAGGAAATGAAAAACTGTTTTTT

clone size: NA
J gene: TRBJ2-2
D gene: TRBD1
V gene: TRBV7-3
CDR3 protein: CASSRPLLGTGDTGELFF
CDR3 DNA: TGTGCCAGCAGCCGTCCCCTACTCGGGACAGGGGACACCGGGGAGCTGTTTTTT

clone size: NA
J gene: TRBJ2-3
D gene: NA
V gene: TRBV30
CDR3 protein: CAWSVRGHRDTQYF
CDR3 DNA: TGTGCCTGGAGTGTACGGGGGCACCGAGATACGCAGTATTTT

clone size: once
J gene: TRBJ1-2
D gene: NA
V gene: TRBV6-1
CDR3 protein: CASIWGGANYGYTF
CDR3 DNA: TGTGCCAGCATCTGGGGGGGGGCGAACTATGGCTACACCTTC

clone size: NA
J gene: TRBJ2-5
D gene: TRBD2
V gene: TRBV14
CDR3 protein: CASSPLLAGIETQYF
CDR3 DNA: TGTGCCAGCAGCCCTCTACTAGCGGGGATTGAGACCCAGTACTTC

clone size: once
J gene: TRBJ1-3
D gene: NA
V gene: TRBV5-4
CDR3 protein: CASSIGQLDSGNTIYF
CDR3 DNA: TGTGCCAGCAGCATTGGACAGCTGGACTCTGGAAACACCATATATTTT

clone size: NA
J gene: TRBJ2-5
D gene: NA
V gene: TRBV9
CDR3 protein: CASSLGVAGPETQYF
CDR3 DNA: TGTGCCAGCAGCCTCGGAGTTGCGGGGCCAGAGACCCAGTACTTC

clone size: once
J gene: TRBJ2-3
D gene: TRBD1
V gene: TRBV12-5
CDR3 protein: CASGLPQGIGLGTDTQYF
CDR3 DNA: TGTGCTAGTGGTTTGCCACAGGGGATTGGTTTAGGCACAGATACGCAGTATTTT

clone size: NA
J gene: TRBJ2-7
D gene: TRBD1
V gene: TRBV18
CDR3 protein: CASSPGTGGSYEQYF
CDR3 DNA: TGTGCCAGCTCACCGGGGACAGGGGGCTCCTACGAGCAGTACTTC

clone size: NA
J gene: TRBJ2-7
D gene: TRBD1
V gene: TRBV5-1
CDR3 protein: CASSTGTGIPEQYF
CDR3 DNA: TGCGCCAGCAGCACCGGGACAGGGATTCCCGAGCAGTACTTC

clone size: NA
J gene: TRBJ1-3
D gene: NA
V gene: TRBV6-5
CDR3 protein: CASSYQPERGNTIYF
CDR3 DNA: TGTGCCAGCAGTTATCAGCCCGAAAGAGGAAACACCATATATTTT

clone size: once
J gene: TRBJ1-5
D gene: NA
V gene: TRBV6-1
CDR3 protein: CASSAQAGGSNQPQHF
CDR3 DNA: TGTGCCAGCAGTGCCCAAGCTGGGGGGAGCAATCAGCCCCAGCATTTT

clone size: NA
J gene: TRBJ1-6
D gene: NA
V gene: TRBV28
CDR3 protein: CASTNAGLGNSPLHF
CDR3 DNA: TGTGCCAGCACCAATGCGGGTCTGGGGAATTCACCCCTCCACTTT

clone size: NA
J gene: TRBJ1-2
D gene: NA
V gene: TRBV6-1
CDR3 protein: CASSERLQGLGYTF
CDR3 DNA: TGTGCCAGCAGTGAAAGGTTGCAGGGACTCGGCTACACCTTC

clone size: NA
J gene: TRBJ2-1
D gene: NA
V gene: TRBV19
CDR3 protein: CASSIDHTASSYNEQFF
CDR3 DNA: TGTGCCAGTAGTATAGACCATACTGCGAGCTCCTACAATGAGCAGTTCTTC

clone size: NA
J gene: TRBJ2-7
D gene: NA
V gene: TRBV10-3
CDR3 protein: CAISGRVDYGYEQYF
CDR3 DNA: TGTGCCATCAGTGGCCGCGTCGATTACGGCTACGAGCAGTACTTC

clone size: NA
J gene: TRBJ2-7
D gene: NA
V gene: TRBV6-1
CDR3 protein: CASSEAVTGLSSYEQYF
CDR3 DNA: TGTGCCAGCAGTGAAGCTGTTACAGGCCTGAGCTCCTACGAGCAGTACTTC

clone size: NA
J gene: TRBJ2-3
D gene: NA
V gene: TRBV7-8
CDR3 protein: CASIQNRLFTDTQYF
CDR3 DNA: TGTGCCAGCATCCAAAACAGGCTCTTCACAGATACGCAGTATTTT

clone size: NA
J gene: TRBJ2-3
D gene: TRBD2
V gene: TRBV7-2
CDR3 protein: CASSLGTTLADTQYF
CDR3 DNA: TGTGCCAGCAGCCTGGGGACTACTTTGGCCGATACGCAGTATTTT

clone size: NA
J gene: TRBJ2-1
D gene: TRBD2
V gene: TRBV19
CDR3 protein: CASTEGGSGYNEQFF
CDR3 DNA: TGTGCCAGTACCGAGGGCGGGAGTGGCTACAATGAGCAGTTCTTC

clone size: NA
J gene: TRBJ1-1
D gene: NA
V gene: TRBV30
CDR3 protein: CAWSVRVSTEAFF
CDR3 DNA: TGTGCCTGGAGTGTCAGGGTGAGCACTGAAGCTTTCTTT

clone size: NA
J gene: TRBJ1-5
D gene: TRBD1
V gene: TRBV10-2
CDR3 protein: CASSGQGGQPQHF
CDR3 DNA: TGCGCCAGCAGTGGACAGGGAGGGCAGCCCCAGCATTTT

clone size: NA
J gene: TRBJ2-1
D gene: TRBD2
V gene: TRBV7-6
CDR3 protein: CASRLGLAGNNEQFF
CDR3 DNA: TGTGCCAGCCGCCTGGGCCTAGCGGGGAACAATGAGCAGTTCTTC

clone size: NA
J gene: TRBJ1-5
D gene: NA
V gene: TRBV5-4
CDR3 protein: CASSLSGVSNQPQHF
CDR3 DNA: TGTGCCAGCAGCTTATCGGGGGTAAGCAATCAGCCCCAGCATTTT